Below are 2 T cell receptor beta chains sequenced from a single sample in a study of PD-L1 blockade in urothelial cancer. Profiling relied on immunoSEQ multiplex PCR, and the TCRdb table lists in-frame clones only, not all of them. The top ten hold approximately 3.3% of the sample, which has about 50,000 clones, roughly 80% seen once. The sample was PBMCs, taken around atezolizumab (anti-PD-L1) treatment. These receptors were collected from a man aged 70 or older with urothelial cancer.

This clone was seen a handful of times. The V gene is TRBV7-8, the J gene TRBJ1-1; D possibly corresponds to TRBD1 (5 bases). Trimming pared 5 bases from V and 1 base from J, leaving 11 bases between. There are 14 residues in the CDR3. The germline V gene encodes CDR1 SGHVS and CDR2 FQNEAQ. The CDR3: CASSLWGENTEAFF. The CDR3 DNA follows: TGTGCCAGCAGCCTGTGGGGGGAGAACACTGAAGCTTTCTTT.

J is TRBJ2-7 and V is TRBV2, with TRBD1 matching over 9 bases. Germline V gives CDR1 SNHLY, CDR2 FYNNEI. With V trimmed by 7 bases and J by 0 bases, 7 bases remained unmatched. This CDR3 is built from 15 residues. Here the CDR3 reads CASNPDRGISYEQYF. CDR3 in DNA: TGTGCCAGCAATCCGGACAGGGGTATCTCCTACGAGCAGTACTTC.